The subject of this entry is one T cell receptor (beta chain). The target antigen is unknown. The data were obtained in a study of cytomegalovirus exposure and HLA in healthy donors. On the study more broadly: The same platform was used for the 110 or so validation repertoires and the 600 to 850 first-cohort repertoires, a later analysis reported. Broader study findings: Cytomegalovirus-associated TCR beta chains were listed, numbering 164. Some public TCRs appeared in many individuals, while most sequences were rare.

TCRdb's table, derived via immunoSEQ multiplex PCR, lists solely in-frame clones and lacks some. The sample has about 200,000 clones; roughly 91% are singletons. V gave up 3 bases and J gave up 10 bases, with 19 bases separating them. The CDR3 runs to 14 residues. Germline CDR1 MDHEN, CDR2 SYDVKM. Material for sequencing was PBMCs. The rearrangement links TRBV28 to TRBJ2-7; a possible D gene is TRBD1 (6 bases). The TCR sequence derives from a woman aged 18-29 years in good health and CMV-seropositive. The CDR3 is CASSFTTGSVGQYF. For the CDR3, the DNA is TGTGCCAGCAGTTTTACGACAGGCTCGGTTGGTCAGTACTTC.